Shown below are 29 T cell receptor beta chains from a single sample sequenced in a study of CD4 and CD8 cells across lung adenocarcinoma regions. TCRdb processed the PCR reads anew with MiXCR; each CDR3 protein has one entry. Here the sample spans approximately 7,700 distinct CDR3 sequences, roughly 50% being singletons. Material: CD4+ T cells from the center of a lung tumor. All receptors come from a female donor with lung adenocarcinoma. The CD4 and CD8 labels of this study may be unreliable.

This clonotype was seen just once. The chain joins TRBV25-1 to TRBJ2-4; D is uncertain. Germline CDR1 and CDR2: MGHDK and SYGVNS. Trimming took 2 bases from V and 13 from J, leaving 21 bases between them. This CDR3 has 15 residues. Here the CDR3 reads CASSEARCSKNTQYF. CDR3 in DNA: TGTGCCAGCAGTGAAGCGCGGTGTAGCAAAAATACGCAGTACTTC.

The chain joins TRBV6-1 to TRBJ2-1; 8 positions agree with TRBD2. The J call could be wrong; TRBJ2-7 is a better fit for the DNA end. Germline V gene data show CDR1 as MNHNS and CDR2 as SASEGT. This CDR3 spans 16 amino acids. Here the CDR3 reads CASSRTGTRGDYEQYF. The DNA of the CDR3 is TGTGCCAGCAGTCGTACCGGGACTAGGGGAGATTACGAGCAGTACTTC.

This clonotype was picked up one time. The chain is built from TRBV6-1 and TRBJ2-1; D perhaps matches TRBD2 (6 bases). The V end lost 6 bases, the J end lost 5 bases, and 14 bases lay between the germline ends. CDR3 length: 14 amino acids. Germline V gene lookup returns CDR1 MNHNS and CDR2 SASEGT. Here the CDR3 reads CASSRLGSNNEQFF. For the CDR3, the DNA is TGTGCCAGCAGCAGACTAGGGTCTAACAATGAGCAGTTCTTC.

This clonotype was picked up a small number of times. The V gene is TRBV6-1, the J gene TRBJ2-1, with 11 positions matching TRBD2. The J call is in doubt because the DNA end fits TRBJ2-7 better. The CDR3 spans 15 residues. In germline, CDR1 is MNHNS, CDR2 SASEGT. The CDR3 here is CASRGSGRDIYEQYF. The CDR3 coding sequence is TGTGCCAGCCGGGGTAGCGGGAGGGATATCTACGAGCAGTACTTC.

The chain links TRBV7-8 to TRBJ2-7, with 7 bases lining up with TRBD2. The J call may not be correct, given that the DNA end is closer to TRBJ2-5. Germline values: CDR1 SGHVS, CDR2 FQNEAQ. The CDR3 contains 16 residues. CDR3 region: CASSLREGLSQETQYF. Here the CDR3 DNA reads TGTGCCAGCAGCTTAAGGGAGGGCCTCTCTCAAGAGACCCAGTACTTC.

This clonotype came up a few times. The J gene is TRBJ2-5, the V gene TRBV20-1; D may be TRBD2 (7 bases). V lost 3 bases and J lost 11, with 22 bases in between. This CDR3 is 14 amino acids long. From germline, CDR1 is DFQATT and CDR2 SNEGSKA (reference sequence). DNA for the CDR3: TGCAGTGCTAGTGCAGGGGAGGGTGGGTTTGAGCAGTACTTC. It is translated as CSASAGEGGFEQYF.

V is TRBV19 and J is TRBJ1-2; 7 bases are shared with TRBD1. The V gene end was trimmed by 8 bases and the J gene end by 5 bases; junction bases not matched to a gene: 5. CDR1 is LNHDA and CDR2 is SQIVND in the germline V gene (reference sequence). The length of the CDR3 is 12 residues. This CDR3 is CASQDRDYGYTF. CDR3 in DNA: TGTGCCAGTCAAGACAGGGATTATGGCTACACCTTC.

In regard to this clonotype: The junction differs from germline at one of its ends, possibly a read error. This rearrangement joins TRBV27 to TRBJ2-3, with TRBD2 matching over 7 bases. CDR3 length equals 12 residues. Germline values: CDR1 MNHEY, CDR2 SMNVEV (reference sequence). The CDR3 DNA follows: TGTGCGGGGGGGAGAGCCCCAGATATGCAGTACTTT. The encoded protein is CAGGRAPDMQYF.

The chain carries TRBV12-3 or TRBV12-4 and TRBJ2-5; D is possibly TRBD1 or TRBD2 (5 bases each). The J call may not be correct, given that the DNA end is closer to TRBJ2-1. The CDR3 consists of 11 residues. DNA of the CDR3: TGTGCCAGCAGCTGGGGGACCGAGCAGTTCTTC. This translates into CASSWGTEQFF.

The rearrangement links TRBV27 to TRBJ2-4; D remains unclear. Trimming left V 7 bases short and J 12 bases short, with 25 bases between. In germline, CDR1 is MNHEY, CDR2 SMNVEV (reference sequence). The CDR3 is made up of 15 amino acids. The CDR3 DNA follows: TGTGCCAGCACCAACGGCGGCGGTGAAGAAGAGACTCAGTACTTC. Residues: CASTNGGGEEETQYF.

Turning to this clonotype: One end of the junction is discordant with germline, which a read error may explain. The CDR3 loop reads CASSYGGVGAWVWDTETQYF. In nucleotides, the CDR3 is TGTGCCAGCAGTTACGGGGGGGTGGGGGCCTGGGTGTGGGACACAGAGACGCAGTACTTT. The chain recombines TRBV6-5 with TRBJ2-3; D might be TRBD2 (7 bases). Germline loops: CDR1 MNHEY, CDR2 SVGAGI. The CDR3 extends over 20 amino acids.

This clonotype came up many times. The rearrangement joins TRBV4-2 to TRBJ2-7; 10 bases map to TRBD2. The J segment lost 6 bases and the V segment lost 2 bases, leaving 13 bases of the junction unmatched. CDR1 LGHNA and CDR2 YNFKEQ come from the germline V gene. The CDR3 runs to 17 residues. This CDR3 reads CASSQTSGISGIGEQYF. The CDR3 bases are TGTGCCAGCAGCCAAACTAGCGGGATTAGTGGCATAGGCGAGCAGTACTTC.

This clonotype is large in the sample. The rearrangement joins TRBV6-5 to TRBJ2-6; no definite D call. CDR1 and CDR2 from the germline V gene are MNHEY and SVGAGI. The CDR3 has 12 amino acids. Trimming shortened V by 4 bases and J by 12 bases, and 10 bases separated the two germline ends. This CDR3 reads CASSFLLGVLTF. The CDR3 DNA reads TGTGCCAGCAGTTTCCTCTTGGGCGTCCTGACTTTC.

This clonotype has more than one count but fewer than ten. The chain is built from TRBV6-1 and TRBJ2-3; TRBD2 matches at 10 bases. CDR3 size: 15 residues. With 5 bases clipped from V and 5 bases from J, the junction kept 7 bases outside the gene matches. CDR1 and CDR2 from the germline V gene are MNHNS and SASEGT. In DNA form, the CDR3 reads TGTGCCAGCAGTAGCCTAGCGGGAGATGGAGATACGCAGTATTTT. Translated, it gives CASSSLAGDGDTQYF.

This chain connects TRBV10-3 to TRBJ2-4; TRBD1 aligns across 8 bases. This CDR3 has 14 amino acids. CDR1 is ENHRY, CDR2 SYGVKD, per germline. CDR3 DNA: TGTGCGGGCAAGGGGGCCGGACAGGGAAACACCCAGTACTTC. It is translated as CAGKGAGQGNTQYF.

The table lists this clonotype with a count of one. The chain has TRBV6-1 and TRBJ2-5; TRBD2 is a possible D gene (6 bases). Germline CDR1 reads MNHNS; CDR2 reads SASEGT. V lost 2 bases, J lost 0 bases, and 16 bases lay in between. The CDR3 runs to 17 residues. CDR3 coding DNA: TGTGCCAGCAGTGAAATGAGGGACTTAAAAAACCAAGAGACCCAGTACTTC. This gives the protein CASSEMRDLKNQETQYF.

A few counts support this clonotype. Compared with germline, one end of the junction differs, possibly owing to a read error. The chain is built from TRBV3-1 and TRBJ2-3; D is possibly TRBD1 (5 bases). The CDR3 is made up of 16 amino acids. Germline CDR1 is LGHDT and CDR2 is YNNKEL (reference sequence). The CDR3 nucleotides are TGTGCCAGCAGCCATTGGGGTCAGCAGGGCACAGATACGCGGTATTTT. Encoded protein: CASSHWGQQGTDTRYF.

The chain recombines TRBV6-1 with TRBJ2-1, with TRBD2 matching 13 bases. CDR3 length equals 16 residues. Germline CDR1 and CDR2: MNHNS and SASEGT. V gave up 5 bases and J gave up 7 bases; unmatched junction bases: 8. The CDR3 DNA reads as TGTGCCAGCAGTAATCCAACTAGCGGGAGGGTTAATGAGCAGTTCTTC. Translated, it gives CASSNPTSGRVNEQFF.

This clonotype was observed once. The rearrangement links TRBV6-1 to TRBJ2-1, with 7 nucleotides matching TRBD1. From germline, CDR1 is MNHNS and CDR2 SASEGT. The V and J ends lost 7 bases and 2 bases, in that order; junction bases with no gene match: 8. This CDR3 spans 15 amino acids. CDR3 sequence reads: CASTLGDSAYNEQFF. CDR3 in DNA: TGTGCCAGCACCCTGGGGGACAGTGCCTACAATGAGCAGTTCTTC.

This chain links TRBV27 with TRBJ2-4; D is tentatively TRBD1 or TRBD2 (6 bases each). The CDR3 covers 15 residues. Germline V gives CDR1 MNHEY, CDR2 SMNVEV (reference sequence). Trimming took off 9 bases at V and 13 bases at J, with 28 bases between the two ends. The CDR3 spells CARGNGGGEGNTQYF. As DNA, the CDR3 is TGTGCCAGGGGCAACGGGGGCGGGGAAGGAAACACCCAGTACTTC.

This clonotype was recorded at least ten times. The J gene is TRBJ1-1, the V gene TRBV12-5; 8 bases match TRBD1. Germline CDR1 reads LGHNT; CDR2 reads FRNRAP. The CDR3 runs to 16 residues. Trimming cost V 4 bases and J 4 bases; bases outside gene matches: 11. The CDR3: CASGSPGGAKATEAFF. CDR3 coding DNA: TGTGCTAGTGGTTCCCCAGGGGGCGCTAAGGCCACTGAAGCTTTCTTT.

This clonotype was counted at least ten times. The chain combines TRBV9 with TRBJ2-3, with 8 bases lining up with TRBD2. The length of the CDR3 is 17 residues. The J segment lost 2 bases and the V segment lost 0 bases, leaving 8 bases of the junction unmatched. Germline values: CDR1 SGDLS, CDR2 YYNGEE. CDR3 sequence reads: CASSVDPSLAATDTQYF. The CDR3, as DNA: TGTGCCAGCAGCGTAGACCCGTCACTAGCGGCCACAGATACGCAGTATTTT. The full variable domain, rest sourced from reference TRBV9 and TRBJ2-3, is DSGVTQTPKHLITATGQRVTLRCSPRSGDLSVYWYQQSLDQGLQFLIQYYNGEERAKGNILERFSAQQFPDLHSELNLSSLELGDSALYFCASSVDPSLAATDTQYFGPGTRLTVL.

A word on this clonotype: One junction end disagrees with the germline gene, perhaps due to a read error. The chain recombines TRBV27 with TRBJ2-3; 7 bases line up with TRBD2. The CDR3 spans 12 residues. Germline CDR1 and CDR2: MNHEY and SMNVEV (reference sequence). CDR3 DNA: TGTGCGGGGGGGAGAGGCAAAGATACTCAGTATTTC. As protein: CAGGRGKDTQYF.

V gene TRBV12-3 or TRBV12-4 combines with J gene TRBJ1-1; 8 bases are shared with TRBD1. The V segment lost 7 bases and the J segment 1 base; nucleotides outside the gene matches: 11. The CDR3 has 16 amino acids. CDR3 sequence reads: CASKRQGYLRNTEAFF. The CDR3 DNA follows: TGTGCCAGCAAACGACAGGGGTATCTCCGGAACACTGAAGCTTTCTTT.

This clonotype was seen more than once but under ten times. This rearrangement joins TRBV6-5 to TRBJ2-6, with 9 nucleotides matching TRBD1. This CDR3 is 19 amino acids long. Germline V lookup: CDR1 MNHEY, CDR2 SVGAGI. V was clipped by 2 bases and J by 1 base; unmatched bases: 9. The CDR3 loop is CASSYIGTGKQSGANVLTF. DNA of the CDR3: TGTGCCAGCAGTTACATCGGGACAGGGAAACAGTCTGGGGCCAACGTCCTGACTTTC.

The chain carries TRBV25-1 and TRBJ2-3; D remains unclear. This CDR3 spans 13 amino acids. Germline lookup yields CDR1 MGHDK and CDR2 SYGVNS. Trimming stripped 2 bases from V and 12 bases from J, with 15 bases between. The CDR3 bases are TGTGCCAGCAGTGAACGGGTCAAGGAGACCCAGTATTTT. Protein: CASSERVKETQYF.

The V call is TRBV7-8, the J call TRBJ2-1; TRBD2 agrees at 9 bases. The germline V gene has CDR1 SGHVS and CDR2 FQNEAQ. V shed 9 bases, J shed 10 bases, and the junction held 16 bases outside the gene matches. The CDR3 is 15 residues long. In DNA form, the CDR3 reads TGTGCCAGTATGAAAGCGGCTAGCGGGAAGCGCGAGCAGTTCTTC. Amino acid sequence: CASMKAASGKREQFF.

This chain links TRBV10-2 with TRBJ2-7; 9 bases agree with TRBD1. In germline, CDR1 is WSHSY, CDR2 SAAADI. The J segment lost 4 bases and the V segment lost 4 bases, leaving 5 bases of the junction unmatched. The CDR3 has 14 amino acids. CDR3 residues: CASSGKGQGYEQYF. The CDR3 bases are TGCGCCAGCAGTGGTAAGGGACAGGGATACGAGCAGTACTTC.

This clonotype was observed once. This sequence may be a read error, since a much larger clone differs from it by one base. The genes are TRBV7-2 and TRBJ2-1; 7 bases line up with TRBD2. The CDR3 has 13 amino acids. The V segment lost 3 bases and the J segment 13 bases; nucleotides outside the gene matches: 9. CDR1 and CDR2 from the germline V gene are SGHTA and FQGNSA. Here the CDR3 reads CASSLATRETQFF. CDR3 nucleotides: TGTGCCAGCAGCTTGGCAACGCGGGAGACCCAGTTCTTC. The full variable domain, in which reference TRBV7-2 and TRBJ2-1 provide the parts outside the CDR3, is GAGVSQSPSNKVTEKGKDVELRCDPISGHTALYWYRQSLGQGLEFLIYFQGNSAPDKSGLPSDRFSAERTGGSVSTLTIQRTQQEDSAVYLCASSLATRETQFFGPGTRLTVL.